One sample yielded the 5 T cell receptor beta chains listed below, sequenced in a study of T cells expressing NK-cell markers. TCRdb reanalyzed the 5' RACE reads and collapses them to one entry per CDR3 protein, without DNA. This sample's table reports hundreds of thousands of distinct CDR3 sequences. The sample was blood T cells: a sorted CD56 or NKG2C T cell subset, CD4+ or CD8+ T cells, or bulk PBMC T cells (not recorded which). The source is a woman aged 18 to 69 in good health.

The J gene is TRBJ2-1, the V gene TRBV10-3; TCRdb calls TRBD1, which cannot be checked without DNA. From germline, CDR1 is ENHRY and CDR2 SYGVKD. This CDR3 is 16 amino acids long. The CDR3 region is CAISGGYDSSYNEQFF.

This chain connects TRBV6-2 or TRBV6-3 to TRBJ2-1; TCRdb designates TRBD2, a call that cannot be tested without DNA. The CDR3 length is 18 residues. From germline, CDR1 is MNHEY and CDR2 SVGEGT. The CDR3 region is CASSSPQGLAGRKNEQFF.

The chain carries TRBV19 and TRBJ2-1; TCRdb designates TRBD2, a call that cannot be tested without DNA. The CDR3 contains 17 residues. The germline V gene has CDR1 LNHDA and CDR2 SQIVND (reference sequence). CDR3 protein: CASTLSPLAGAINEQFF.

The rearrangement uses TRBV18 and TRBJ1-4; absent DNA, TCRdb's TRBD1 call cannot be checked. CDR3 size: 15 residues. Germline CDR1 reads KGHSH; CDR2 reads LQKENI. CDR3 sequence: CASSPIRQGNEKLFF.

The V call is TRBV7-8, the J call TRBJ1-1; the TCRdb D gene call, TRBD1, has no DNA to confirm it. The CDR3 runs 14 residues. Germline V gives CDR1 SGHVS, CDR2 FQNEAQ. CDR3 in amino acids: CASRPRTGGEEAFF.